This T cell receptor (beta chain) was captured in a study of regulatory T cells in long-lasting Graves disease. Overall study results and limits: Because few samples were included, accuracy may have been lower. Thyroid tissue was not sampled; only peripheral blood was. Relative to new patients (roughly 900), persistent patients exhibited greater sharing of public clonotypes (approximately 2,500).

CDR3-region Arm-PCR and iRepertoire HTBI primers produced the TCR beta libraries. One entry per CDR3 protein results from TCRdb running MiXCR on the multiplex PCR reads. The data hold 430,000 or so distinct CDR3 sequences, with roughly 23% observed a single time. The CDR3 loop spans 15 amino acids. The germline CDR1 and CDR2 sequences are SEHNR and FQNEAQ (reference sequence). V gave up 5 bases and J gave up 8 bases, with 18 bases separating them. This clonotype came up a few times. What it binds is unknown. Time point in this sample: persistent/refractory GD, antithyroid drugs over 5 years with positive TRAb. Researchers made the TCR library from RNA that was extracted from PBMCs. Peripheral blood, 7.5 to 9 milliliters of it, was drawn into EDTA tubes.

The sequence was obtained from a female donor with Graves disease. Sequencing was performed on peripheral blood mononuclear cells (PBMCs), taken when the disease was refractory, from a patient treated with antithyroid drugs. The chain recombines TRBV7-9 with TRBJ1-4; unclear D gene. The CDR3 is CASSPRGGNGEKLFF. The CDR3 DNA reads TGTGCCAGCAGCCCCCGGGGAGGGAATGGAGAAAAACTGTTTTTT.